The next 21 T cell receptor beta chains were all read from a single sample in a study of identical twins. MiXCR, run by TCRdb on the 5' RACE reads, gives a single entry per CDR3 protein. Of 1,800,000 or so distinct CDR3 sequences in the sample, around 33% were seen once. The material sequenced was cord blood. The receptors come from a newborn girl in good health.

The chain uses TRBV24-1 and TRBJ2-1; TRBD2 aligns across 8 bases. Judging by the DNA end, TRBJ2-7 fits better; the J call may be wrong. The CDR3 consists of 17 residues. The germline V gene encodes CDR1 KGHDR and CDR2 SFDVKD. Here the CDR3 reads CATSDPTSVSAYNEQYF. The CDR3 nucleotides read TGTGCCACCAGTGATCCGACTAGCGTGAGCGCCTACAATGAGCAGTACTTC.

The chain recombines TRBV27 with TRBJ2-1; 9 bases agree with TRBD2. The trim removed 1 base at V and 8 bases at J, leaving 9 bases unmatched. The CDR3 length is 16 residues. The germline V gene has CDR1 MNHEY and CDR2 SMNVEV (reference sequence). CDR3 nucleotides: TGTGCCAGCAGTTTATTGGGGCGGGGGGGCCTAGATGAGCAGTTCTTC. It translates to CASSLLGRGGLDEQFF.

This clonotype has more than one count but fewer than ten. This chain links TRBV28 with TRBJ1-6; TRBD1 matches 7 bases. This CDR3 has 15 residues. V dropped 5 bases and J dropped 4; count of bases not matched to a gene: 5. In germline, CDR1 is MDHEN, CDR2 SYDVKM. CDR3 region: CASSATGIYNSPLHF. The CDR3 DNA follows: TGTGCCAGCAGTGCGACAGGGATATATAATTCACCCCTCCACTTT.

This clonotype showed up just a few times. V usage is TRBV2 and J usage is TRBJ2-7; 8 bases line up with TRBD1. CDR1 is SNHLY, CDR2 FYNNEI, per germline. This CDR3 has 12 residues. With 9 bases clipped from V and 4 bases from J, the junction kept 5 bases outside the gene matches. For the CDR3, the DNA is TGTGCCAGTGGACAGGGTGGTTACGAGCAGTACTTC. Its translation: CASGQGGYEQYF.

The chain carries TRBV9 and TRBJ2-1, with 14 nucleotides matching TRBD2. Germline V gene data show CDR1 as SGDLS and CDR2 as YYNGEE. With V trimmed by 10 bases and J by 14 bases, 14 bases remained unmatched. The CDR3 spans 14 residues. The CDR3 DNA reads as TGTGCCGGCACCCGACTAGCGGGGGGGCCTGGGGAGTTCTTC. Amino acids: CAGTRLAGGPGEFF.

A few counts support this clonotype. The J gene is TRBJ1-5, the V gene TRBV5-5; D might be TRBD1 (6 bases). Germline-derived CDR1 and CDR2 are SGHKS and YYEKEE (reference sequence). Trimming removed 3 bases at V and 7 bases at J, with 14 bases between. This CDR3 is built from 14 residues. Here the CDR3 reads CASSYGRGLQPQHF. CDR3 in DNA: TGTGCCAGCAGCTACGGCAGGGGCCTCCAGCCCCAGCATTTT.

The chain combines TRBV6-5 with TRBJ1-1; D is ambiguous. The CDR3 consists of 13 residues. V was pared by 0 bases and J by 7 bases, with 9 bases between. Germline V gives CDR1 MNHEY, CDR2 SVGAGI. The CDR3 DNA reads as TGTGCCAGCAGTTACTCGGTCACTAATGAAGCTTTCTTT. It yields the protein CASSYSVTNEAFF.

The genes are TRBV4-1 and TRBJ2-7, with 13 bases identical to TRBD2. This CDR3 region has 17 residues. Germline CDR1 MGHRA, CDR2 YSYEKL. The V and J ends lost 1 base and 3 bases, in that order; junction bases with no gene match: 6. Here the CDR3 reads CASSQGTSGSPLYEQYF. CDR3 bases: TGCGCCAGCAGCCAAGGGACTAGCGGGAGTCCTCTCTACGAGCAGTACTTC.

This sequence joins TRBV21-1 and TRBJ1-5; whether TRBD1, the table's D call, matches the DNA was not checked. TRBV21-1 is reported as a pseudogene. The CDR3 has 19 residues. The CDR3 loop reads CASSTRLTPPVGSNQPQHF. The CDR3 DNA reads TGTGCCAGCAGCACACGACTCACACCCCCTGTAGGGAGCAATCAGCCCCAGCATTTT.

This clonotype was seen a handful of times. This sequence joins TRBV28 and TRBJ1-1; TRBD1 matches at 8 bases. V lost 3 bases, J lost 4 bases, and 4 bases stayed unmatched. The CDR3 loop spans 14 amino acids. Germline V CDR1 and CDR2: MDHEN, SYDVKM. This CDR3 is CASSFQGAITEAFF. The CDR3 DNA reads TGTGCCAGCAGTTTCCAGGGGGCTATCACTGAAGCTTTCTTT.

On this clonotype: A junction end diverges from the germline sequence, so it may reflect a read error. The chain has TRBV20-1 and TRBJ1-5; TRBD1 agrees at 10 bases. Germline V gene lookup returns CDR1 DFQATT and CDR2 SNEGSKA (reference sequence). This CDR3 has 13 residues. The CDR3 sequence is CSVRQGANRPQHF. Here the CDR3 DNA reads TGCAGTGTTAGACAGGGGGCGAATCGGCCCCAGCATTTT.

The table lists this clonotype with many counts. The rearrangement uses TRBV6-2 or TRBV6-3 and TRBJ1-2; D ambiguous. The CDR3 consists of 11 residues. Trimming cost V 6 bases and J 7 bases, with 9 bases left between them. Germline CDR1 MNHEY, CDR2 SVGEGT. This CDR3 reads CASSHGSGYTF. Written as DNA, the CDR3 is TGTGCCAGCAGCCACGGGAGTGGCTACACCTTC.

The chain links TRBV2 to TRBJ2-1, with 13 bases fitting TRBD2. This CDR3 contains 15 residues. Trimming took 4 bases from V and 9 from J; bases not matched to a gene: 6. Germline CDR1 and CDR2: SNHLY and FYNNEI. CDR3 DNA: TGTGCCAGCAGTGGTGGACTAGCGGGAGTGAGTGAGCAGTTCTTC. Its protein is CASSGGLAGVSEQFF.

The V gene is TRBV28, the J gene TRBJ1-6, with D possibly matching TRBD1 (5 bases). Germline assignment: CDR1 MDHEN and CDR2 SYDVKM. The V end lost 3 bases, the J end lost 7 bases, and 13 bases lay between the germline ends. The length of the CDR3 is 15 residues. The CDR3: CASSLARGGNSPLHF. CDR3 sequence (DNA): TGTGCCAGCAGTTTGGCGAGGGGAGGGAATTCACCCCTCCACTTT.

The chain joins TRBV5-1 to TRBJ2-1, with D hard to call. TRBJ2-7 explains the end of the DNA better; the J call may be wrong. CDR1 and CDR2 (germline): SGHRS, YFSETQ. The CDR3 loop spans 15 amino acids. The chain's CDR3 is CASSSFMISYNEQYF. CDR3 DNA sequence: TGCGCCAGCAGCTCCTTCATGATTTCCTACAATGAGCAGTACTTC.

Many counts were recorded for this clonotype. The chain recombines TRBV24-1 with TRBJ2-7; 11 positions match TRBD1. Looked up from germline, CDR1 is KGHDR and CDR2 is SFDVKD. The CDR3 totals 16 residues. Trimming cost V 0 bases and J 0 bases; bases outside gene matches: 0. The DNA for the CDR3 is TGTGCCACCAGTGATTTGGGGACAGGGGGCTCCTACGAGCAGTACTTC. Translating gives CATSDLGTGGSYEQYF.

The V call is TRBV20-1, the J call TRBJ2-2, with D possibly matching TRBD2 (6 bases). Trimming took 3 bases from V and 6 from J, leaving 14 bases between them. The CDR3 is 14 residues long. Germline V gene data show CDR1 as DFQATT and CDR2 as SNEGSKA (reference sequence). Written as DNA, the CDR3 is TGCAGTGCTAGGGGGGGTCTCATCCCCGGGGAGCTGTTTTTT. Its translation: CSARGGLIPGELFF.

This clonotype was seen a few times. The chain combines TRBV24-1 with TRBJ2-3; no definite D call. The CDR3 is 13 amino acids. Germline assignment: CDR1 KGHDR and CDR2 SFDVKD. The ends were cut back, 4 bases at V and 6 bases at J, with 10 bases in the middle. The CDR3 DNA follows: TGTGCCACCAGTGACCAAATTAGGGATACGCAGTATTTT. Protein product: CATSDQIRDTQYF.

This clonotype was found a few times. The genes are TRBV9 and TRBJ2-5; D perhaps matches TRBD2 (6 bases). V lost 4 bases, J lost 2 bases, and 12 bases lay in between. The CDR3 spans 14 residues. Germline loops: CDR1 SGDLS, CDR2 YYNGEE. The CDR3 DNA follows: TGTGCCAGCAGCTCCCTTGGGGGGCAAGAGACCCAGTACTTC. Protein product: CASSSLGGQETQYF.

The chain joins TRBV7-2 to TRBJ2-2, with D tentatively TRBD2 (6 bases). The V gene's germline CDR1 is SGHTA and CDR2 FQGNSA. This CDR3 is 14 amino acids long. V dropped 6 bases and J dropped 2 bases, with 10 bases sitting between them. The CDR3 region has the DNA TGTGCCAGCAGTGGACTAAGAAACACCGGGGAGCTGTTTTTT. Its protein product is CASSGLRNTGELFF.

The chain links TRBV7-2 to TRBJ2-3, with 10 positions matching TRBD2. Per germline, CDR1 SGHTA and CDR2 FQGNSA. The length of the CDR3 is 15 residues. The J segment lost 13 bases and the V segment lost 4 bases, leaving 14 bases of the junction unmatched. The CDR3 coding sequence is TGTGCCAGCAGCTCTTCCCGGACTAGCGGTGGGCCTGAGTATTTT. This gives the protein CASSSSRTSGGPEYF.